A single sample gave rise to the 32 T cell receptor beta chains below, sequenced in a study of T cells in women clearing cervical HPV infection. Clones were sequenced by immunoSEQ multiplex PCR, and TCRdb holds only the in-frame ones, with some missing. Recorded for this sample: 40,000 to 60,000 clones. Sequenced: blood buffy coat. These receptors were collected from a woman between 18 and 69 years old with a cervical HPV16 infection that either progressed to CIN3+ or cleared (not recorded which).

Worth noting for this clone: The DNA ends 3 residues before the CDR3 does, and the rest of the CDR3 is filled in from the germline J gene. This chain uses TRBV19 with TRBJ1-2; D possibly corresponds to TRBD1 (5 bases). The CDR3 is 14 amino acids. Looked up from germline, CDR1 is LNHDA and CDR2 is SQIVND (reference sequence). The chain's CDR3 is CASSYRKQDSDYTF. The CDR3 DNA, read in part, is TGTGCCAGTAGTTACCGGAAACAGGATTCCGAC.

As for this clone: The CDR3 is cut off 3 residues early in the read; its end comes from the germline J gene. The V call is TRBV5-4, the J call TRBJ2-3; D is possibly TRBD2 (6 bases). The CDR3 sequence is 15 residues long. Germline V gene lookup returns CDR1 SGHNT and CDR2 YYREEE (reference sequence). The sequenced CDR3 bases are TGTGCCAGCAGCTTGGACCCGGGGAGGCAAGAGACG. This translates into CASSLDPGRQET. The full CDR3 sequence reads CASSLDPGRQETQYF. Full variable domain (rest looked up from reference TRBV5-4 and TRBJ2-3): ETGVTQSPTHLIKTRGQQVTLRCSSQSGHNTVSWYQQALGQGPQFIFQYYREEENGRGNFPPRFSGLQFPNYSSELNVNALELDDSALYLCASSLDPGRQETQYFGPGTRLTVL.

As to this clone: The read finishes 3 residues shy of the CDR3 end, and the germline J gene is used to complete it. The chain links TRBV19 to TRBJ2-1; 8 nucleotides agree with TRBD2. The germline V gene encodes CDR1 LNHDA and CDR2 SQIVND (reference sequence). Losses at the gene ends were 4 bases for V and 2 bases for J; bases not matched to a gene: 4. CDR3 size: 15 residues. The CDR3 is CASSTAGAAYNEQFF. The CDR3 DNA, read in part, is TGTGCCAGTAGTACAGCGGGGGCCGCCTACAATGAG.

A word on this clone: The read ends 3 residues before the CDR3 terminus; that terminus is restored from the germline J gene. This chain uses TRBV12-3 or TRBV12-4 with TRBJ1-4; 11 nucleotides line up with TRBD1. V was clipped by 6 bases and J by 7 bases; unmatched bases: 13. The CDR3 contains 17 residues. This CDR3 reads CASRPRDRGSIGEKLFF. The covered CDR3 bases are TGTGCCAGCAGGCCCCGGGACAGGGGGTCTATTGGTGAAAAA.

A remark on this clone: The read halts 3 residues ahead of the CDR3 end, with the missing end drawn from the germline J gene. The chain joins TRBV5-1 to TRBJ2-3, with 9 bases fitting TRBD1. V lost 4 bases to trimming and J lost 0 bases; unmatched junction nucleotides: 12. Germline loops: CDR1 SGHRS, CDR2 YFSETQ. The CDR3 is made up of 18 amino acids. The CDR3 protein is CASSLPPGQGTSTDTQYF. The part of the CDR3 DNA that was read is TGCGCCAGCAGCCTCCCGCCAGGACAGGGGACTAGCACAGATACG.

For this clone: A junction end diverges from the germline sequence, so it may reflect a read error. The observed sequence ends 3 residues before the CDR3 terminus, with the missing tail filled in from the germline J gene. Other DNA sequences within the sample encode an identical CDR3. The V call is TRBV19, the J call TRBJ1-3; D may be TRBD1 (6 bases). Germline-derived CDR1 and CDR2 are LNHDA and SQIVND (reference sequence). The CDR3 is 18 amino acids. The sequenced part of the CDR3 DNA is TGTGCCAGTACCCTCTTTGAAACAGGGAAAGGCTCTGGAAACACA. It codes for CASTLFETGKGSGNT. The whole CDR3 region reads CASTLFETGKGSGNTIYF.

Details on this clone: The read terminates 3 residues ahead of where the CDR3 ends, so the germline J gene completes it. V gene TRBV19 combines with J gene TRBJ1-2, with TRBD1 identical over 7 bases. CDR1 is LNHDA and CDR2 is SQIVND in the germline V gene (reference sequence). The CDR3 spans 14 residues. CDR3 sequence: CASRLGGYYNEYTF. The DNA read from the CDR3 is TGTGCCAGTAGACTAGGGGGCTACTACAATGAA.

For this clone: The read ends 3 residues before the CDR3 terminus; that terminus is restored from the germline J gene. V and J are TRBV5-4 and TRBJ2-1; maybe TRBD2 (5 bases). Germline assignment: CDR1 SGHNT and CDR2 YYREEE (reference sequence). Trimming removed 5 bases from V and 0 bases from J, with 15 bases in between. The CDR3 contains 16 residues. CDR3 DNA, as far as it was read: TGTGCCAGCAGGTTAGACTACCGTAGCTCCTACAATGAG. As protein: CASRLDYRSSYNE. In full, the CDR3 is CASRLDYRSSYNEQFF. Full variable domain (remainder filled in from reference TRBV5-4 and TRBJ2-1): ETGVTQSPTHLIKTRGQQVTLRCSSQSGHNTVSWYQQALGQGPQFIFQYYREEENGRGNFPPRFSGLQFPNYSSELNVNALELDDSALYLCASRLDYRSSYNEQFFGPGTRLTVL.

The part of the CDR3 DNA that was read is TGTGCCAGCAGCTTAGGACAGTTCAATGGT. It yields the protein CASSLGQFNG. The full-length CDR3 reads as CASSLGQFNGQYF. The chain employs TRBV7-9 and TRBJ2-4; D possibly corresponds to TRBD1 (5 bases). The CDR3 end lies 3 residues beyond the end of the read and is filled in from the germline J gene. This CDR3 region has 13 residues. Per the germline V gene, CDR1 is SEHNR and CDR2 is FQNEAQ (reference sequence).

The CDR3 reads CASSQQTGGGVQYF. The covered CDR3 bases are TGTGCCAGCAGCCAACAGACAGGGGGCGGCGTT. The V gene is TRBV14, the J gene TRBJ2-4, with 10 nucleotides matching TRBD1. The read ends 3 residues shy of where the CDR3 ends; the end is completed using the germline J gene. Germline V gives CDR1 SGHDN, CDR2 FVKESK. CDR3 length: 14 residues.

A note on this clone: The DNA ends 3 residues before the CDR3 does, and the rest of the CDR3 is filled in from the germline J gene. The rearrangement joins TRBV29-1 to TRBJ2-3; D ambiguous. This CDR3 is built from 11 residues. Trimming cost V 4 bases and J 2 bases, with 4 bases left between them. Per germline, CDR1 SQVTM and CDR2 ANQGSEA. CDR3 loop: CSVVYTDTQYF. Partial CDR3 DNA: TGCAGCGTTGTCTACACAGATACG.

As for this clone: The read falls 3 residues short of the CDR3 end, and the missing part is taken from the germline J gene. This chain joins TRBV18 and TRBJ1-6; TRBD1 matches at 7 bases. V gave up 2 bases and J gave up 8 bases; unmatched junction bases: 12. Germline V gene lookup returns CDR1 KGHSH and CDR2 LQKENI. CDR3 length: 17 residues. The covered CDR3 bases are TGTGCCAGCTCACCAGTTAATCTCGGAACAGGGGATTCACCC. Protein sequence: CASSPVNLGTGDSP. The full CDR3 protein is CASSPVNLGTGDSPLHF.

Comments on this clone: The read terminates 3 residues ahead of where the CDR3 ends, so the germline J gene completes it. The chain recombines TRBV10-2 with TRBJ1-3; D gene unclear. The germline V gene has CDR1 WSHSY and CDR2 SAAADI. V shed 6 bases and J shed 0 bases, with 9 bases lying between them. This CDR3 region has 14 residues. The CDR3 protein is CASSPQGSGNTIYF. The covered CDR3 bases are TGCGCCAGCAGCCCCCAAGGCTCTGGAAACACC.

Concerning this clone itself: The CDR3 goes on 3 residues after the read ends, and that part is filled in from the germline J gene. V usage is TRBV18 and J usage is TRBJ1-2, with D perhaps TRBD1 (5 bases). This CDR3 is built from 13 residues. Germline V CDR1 and CDR2: KGHSH, LQKENI. The CDR3: CASSPEGLYDYTF. The DNA read from the CDR3 is TGTGCCAGCTCACCAGAGGGACTGTACGAC.

As to this clone: Coverage ceases 3 residues before the CDR3 finishes, and the germline J gene fills in the end. The V and J genes are TRBV6-2 or TRBV6-3 and TRBJ2-7; D perhaps matches TRBD2 (6 bases). The germline gives CDR1 MNHEY, CDR2 SVGEGT. V was cut by 2 bases and J by 0 bases, with 11 bases left in between. The CDR3 consists of 15 residues. The CDR3 spells CASSYRRAGSYEQYF. The part of the CDR3 DNA that was read is TGTGCCAGCAGTTACCGCCGAGCGGGCTCCTACGAG.

Turning to this clone: The CDR3 end lies 3 residues beyond the end of the read and is filled in from the germline J gene. This chain connects TRBV5-1 to TRBJ1-1, with a possible D match to TRBD1 (6 bases). The CDR3 contains 13 residues. Germline V lookup: CDR1 SGHRS, CDR2 YFSETQ. V lost 0 bases, J lost 7 bases, and 10 bases lay in between. CDR3 bases read: TGCGCCAGCAGCTTGGCAGGGGTAGATGAA. Encoded protein: CASSLAGVDE. The CDR3 in full is CASSLAGVDEAFF.

A remark on this clone: The CDR3 extends 3 residues past the end of the read, so its final part is completed from the germline J gene. V and J are TRBV29-1 and TRBJ1-1; TRBD1 is a possible D gene (5 bases). The CDR3 covers 14 residues. The germline gives CDR1 SQVTM, CDR2 ANQGSEA. Deletions cut 4 bases from V and 6 bases from J, with 18 bases between. CDR3 DNA, as far as it was read: TGCAGCGTTGGCATACAGGTCAGGGAAGCTGAA. Its protein product is CSVGIQVREAE. The entire CDR3 reads CSVGIQVREAEAFF.

Turning to this clone: The CDR3 end is not reached by the read, which stops 3 residues before it; the germline J gene fills it in. The genes are TRBV6-1 and TRBJ2-3; 7 nucleotides align to TRBD1. Germline lookup yields CDR1 MNHNS and CDR2 SASEGT. The CDR3 consists of 16 residues. The sequenced part of the CDR3 DNA is TGTGCCAGCAGTGCCGGGACAGCGAGAAGCAATCAGCCG. Its protein product is CASSAGTARSNQP. The complete CDR3 sequence is CASSAGTARSNQPQYF.

On this clone itself: The CDR3 goes on 3 residues after the read ends, and that part is filled in from the germline J gene. The rearrangement links TRBV19 to TRBJ1-1; weak D call: TRBD1 (6 bases). The CDR3 has 11 amino acids. From germline, CDR1 is LNHDA and CDR2 SQIVND (reference sequence). The CDR3 reads CASSIQGEAFF. Incomplete CDR3 DNA: TGTGCCAGTAGTATTCAGGGGGAA.

In regard to this clone: With the read ending 3 residues before the CDR3 end, the germline J gene is used to fill in that end. V and J are TRBV2 and TRBJ1-2; no definite D call. Germline V gene sequence: CDR1 SNHLY, CDR2 FYNNEI. V was cut by 4 bases and J by 7 bases, with 10 bases left in between. This CDR3 comprises 12 residues. CDR3 DNA, as far as it was read: TGTGCCAGCAGTGCCGGGTTTGGTGGC. Its protein product is CASSAGFGG. The entire CDR3 is CASSAGFGGYTF.

Points on this clone: The read ends 3 residues before the CDR3 terminus; that terminus is restored from the germline J gene. This chain links TRBV30 with TRBJ2-3, with TRBD1 matching over 8 bases. The CDR3 runs 16 residues. Looked up from germline, CDR1 is GTSNPN and CDR2 is SVGIG (reference sequence). The DNA read from the CDR3 is TGTGCCTCCCCCGGACAGGGAGACCATAGCAATCAGCCG. Its translation is CASPGQGDHSNQP. The CDR3 as a whole reads CASPGQGDHSNQPQYF.

As for this clone: The read ends 3 residues shy of where the CDR3 ends; the end is completed using the germline J gene. The gene calls are TRBV18 and TRBJ1-1, with a possible D match to TRBD1 (5 bases). This CDR3 is built from 15 residues. Trimming took 5 bases from V and 4 from J, leaving 17 bases between them. Germline V gene sequence: CDR1 KGHSH, CDR2 LQKENI. The chain's CDR3 is CASSDAGVVGTEAFF. The CDR3 DNA, read in part, is TGTGCCAGCTCAGACGCGGGGGTGGTAGGCACTGAA.

Note on this clone: Read sequence stops 3 residues before the CDR3 end, and the germline J gene provides the missing end. The chain is built from TRBV19 and TRBJ2-1, with D uncertain. The CDR3 is 14 amino acids. CDR1 and CDR2 from the germline V gene are LNHDA and SQIVND (reference sequence). V was cut by 7 bases and J by 3 bases, with 13 bases left in between. CDR3 sequence reads: CASNPRTDYNEQFF. Partial CDR3 DNA: TGTGCCAGTAACCCACGAACAGACTACAATGAG.

Of note for this clone: Read coverage stops 3 residues before the CDR3 terminus; the germline J gene supplies the remainder. V gene TRBV29-1 combines with J gene TRBJ2-1, with TRBD2 matching over 10 bases. The CDR3 runs to 14 residues. The J segment lost 9 bases and the V segment lost 3 bases, leaving 8 bases of the junction unmatched. CDR1 and CDR2 (germline): SQVTM, ANQGSEA. The CDR3 loop reads CSVEGSGGAREQFF. CDR3 DNA (partial): TGCAGCGTTGAGGGGAGCGGGGGGGCTCGTGAG.

As regards this clone: The CDR3 is cut off 3 residues early in the read; its end comes from the germline J gene. J is TRBJ2-3 and V is TRBV5-1; 13 bases match TRBD2. The CDR3 covers 18 residues. Trimming took 4 bases from V and 1 from J; bases not matched to a gene: 9. From germline, CDR1 is SGHRS and CDR2 YFSETQ. CDR3 amino acids: CASSRTSGGGMGTDTQYF. The sequenced CDR3 bases are TGCGCCAGCAGCAGAACTAGCGGGGGGGGTATGGGCACAGATACG.

In the case of this clone: Sequencing ends 3 residues short of the CDR3 end; the germline J gene provides the rest. The chain combines TRBV20-1 with TRBJ1-4, with 7 bases fitting TRBD1. After removal of 6 bases from V and 8 bases from J, the junction contained 15 bases not matched to a gene. CDR1 is DFQATT, CDR2 SNEGSKA, per germline (reference sequence). This CDR3 has 15 amino acids. The CDR3 here is CSAIGSTGSSEKLFF. The part of the CDR3 DNA that was read is TGCAGTGCCATAGGATCGACAGGGTCCTCCGAAAAA.

A word on this clone: With the read ending 3 residues before the CDR3 end, the germline J gene is used to fill in that end. The chain joins TRBV7-9 to TRBJ1-2; D remains unclear. Per the germline V gene, CDR1 is SEHNR and CDR2 is FQNEAQ (reference sequence). The CDR3 sequence is 12 residues long. CDR3 in amino acids: CASSIRQGDYTF. Partial CDR3 DNA: TGTGCCAGCAGCATCAGGCAAGGCGAC. The full variable domain, with the rest looked up from reference TRBV7-9 and TRBJ1-2, is DTGVSQNPRHKITKRGQNVTFRCDPISEHNRLYWYRQTLGQGPEFLTYFQNEAQLEKSRLLSDRFSAERPKGSFSTLEIQRTEQGDSAMYLCASSIRQGDYTFGSGTRLTVV.

In terms of frequency, this clone is medium-sized. Coverage ceases 3 residues before the CDR3 finishes, and the germline J gene fills in the end. The chain employs TRBV23-1 and TRBJ2-7; no definite D call. Being an ORF, TRBV23-1 has a function that is uncertain. The CDR3 is 16 residues long. The V end lost 0 bases, the J end lost 2 bases, and 14 bases lay between the germline ends. The CDR3 DNA, read in part, is TGCGCCAGCAGTCAATCGGTCTCCAGTTCCACCTACGAG. Translated: CASSQSVSSSTYE. The entire CDR3 is CASSQSVSSSTYEQYF.

Concerning this clone itself: With the read ending 3 residues before the CDR3 end, the germline J gene is used to fill in that end. The chain couples TRBV2 to TRBJ1-3, with a weak D call TRBD1 (6 bases). This CDR3 is 16 amino acids long. Germline lookup yields CDR1 SNHLY and CDR2 FYNNEI. V was cut by 5 bases and J by 4 bases, with 18 bases left in between. The covered CDR3 bases are TGTGCCAGCAGTCTGTTACAGGGAATTTTAGGAAACACC. It yields the protein CASSLLQGILGNT. The whole CDR3 sequence is CASSLLQGILGNTIYF.

Regarding this clone: The read is 3 residues too short to cover the CDR3 end, so that end is filled in from the germline J gene. This sequence joins TRBV7-9 and TRBJ2-3, with D unresolved. This CDR3 has 11 residues. Germline V gene sequence: CDR1 SEHNR, CDR2 FQNEAQ (reference sequence). The CDR3 protein is CASSSGETQYF. CDR3 DNA, as far as it was read: TGTGCCAGCAGCTCAGGAGAGACG.

Remarks on this clone: The read terminates 3 residues before the CDR3 end, so the remaining end is supplied by the germline J gene. The V and J genes are TRBV6-1 and TRBJ1-1; D is undetermined. The CDR3 extends over 15 amino acids. V lost 4 bases and J 2 bases, leaving 14 bases between the germline ends. CDR1 is MNHNS and CDR2 is SASEGT in the germline V gene. CDR3 bases read: TGTGCCAGCAGTGGATTGAAACCGGTTAACACTGAA. Protein sequence: CASSGLKPVNTE. From start to end, the CDR3 is CASSGLKPVNTEAFF.

As for this clone: The DNA ends 3 residues before the CDR3 does, and the rest of the CDR3 is filled in from the germline J gene. The chain has TRBV18 and TRBJ2-3, with D perhaps assigned TRBD1 or TRBD2 (5 bases each). V was clipped by 3 bases and J by 4 bases, with 8 bases between them. Germline V gene sequence: CDR1 KGHSH, CDR2 LQKENI. The CDR3 has 13 residues. The DNA read from the CDR3 is TGTGCCAGCTCACCGCAGGGAGCAGATACG. It specifies CASSPQGADT. In full, the CDR3 reads CASSPQGADTQYF.